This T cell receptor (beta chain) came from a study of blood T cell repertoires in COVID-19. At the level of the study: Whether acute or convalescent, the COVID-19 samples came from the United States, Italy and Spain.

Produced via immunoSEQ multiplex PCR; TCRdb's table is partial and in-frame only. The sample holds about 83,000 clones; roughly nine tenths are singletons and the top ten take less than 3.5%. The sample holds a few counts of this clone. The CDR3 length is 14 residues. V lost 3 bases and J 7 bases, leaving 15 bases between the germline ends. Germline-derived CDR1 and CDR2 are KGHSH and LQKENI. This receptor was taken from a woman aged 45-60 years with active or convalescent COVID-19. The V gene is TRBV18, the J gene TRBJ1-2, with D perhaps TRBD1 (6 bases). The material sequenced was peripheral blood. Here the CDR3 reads CASSPRGATGGYTF. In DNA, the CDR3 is TGTGCCAGCTCACCCCGGGGGGCCACGGGTGGCTACACCTTC.